These 3 T cell receptor beta chains were sequenced from one sample in a study of Graves' ophthalmopathy and Graves' hyperthyroidism. The authors amplified TCR beta CDR3 regions, and they did so from RNA transcripts for repertoire sequencing. Amplification began with first-round RT-PCR using HTBI primers, then second-round multiplex PCR was performed. TCRdb ran MiXCR on the multiplex PCR reads and lists one entry per CDR3 protein. The sample shows 680,000 or so distinct CDR3 sequences, approximately 22% of them seen only once. Sample: peripheral blood. The receptors come from a woman between 18 and 29 years old with stable Graves' hyperthyroidism. Some clones in this sample may be carry-over from other donors' samples.

This clonotype was seen ten or more times. The gene calls are TRBV4-2 and TRBJ1-1; D gene unclear. Trimming took off 1 base at V and 4 bases at J, with 16 bases between the two ends. From germline, CDR1 is LGHNA and CDR2 YNFKEQ. CDR3 size: 16 residues. The CDR3 reads CASSQVLAGKGTEAFF. In nucleotides, the CDR3 is TGTGCCAGCAGCCAAGTCCTCGCCGGGAAGGGCACTGAAGCTTTCTTT.

This clonotype has ten or more counts. This chain uses TRBV14 with TRBJ1-2; D unclear. CDR1 and CDR2 from the germline V gene are SGHDN and FVKESK. Trimming removed 1 base from V and 7 bases from J, with 7 bases in between. This CDR3 spans 12 amino acids. CDR3 bases: TGTGCCAGCAGCCAAGGACTTGCTGGCTACACCTTC. It translates to CASSQGLAGYTF.

This clonotype turned up a few times. V is TRBV6-1 and J is TRBJ2-7, with TRBD2 matching over 8 bases. Trimming cost V 5 bases and J 4 bases; bases outside gene matches: 7. Germline CDR1 is MNHNS and CDR2 is SASEGT. The CDR3 is 14 amino acids. The CDR3, as DNA: TGTGCCAGCAGTACGGCGGGGGGAATGTACGAGCAGTACTTC. Translating gives CASSTAGGMYEQYF.